One and the same sample provided the 14 T cell receptor beta chains below, sequenced in a study of cytomegalovirus exposure and HLA in healthy donors. The primer mix had 60 Vbeta and 13 Jbeta primers. Some clones are missing from TCRdb's copy, which holds only in-frame ones; the method was immunoSEQ multiplex PCR. The table has about 100,000 clones, 80% seen once. The specimen sequenced was PBMCs. Receptors originate from a man between 25 and 39 years old in good health and CMV-seronegative.

The V gene is TRBV5-1, the J gene TRBJ1-1, with 7 bases lining up with TRBD1. The length of the CDR3 is 13 residues. Losses at the gene ends were 5 bases for V and 4 bases for J; bases not matched to a gene: 5. Germline CDR1 is SGHRS and CDR2 is YFSETQ. In DNA, the CDR3 is TGCGCCAGCAGGTTGACAGGGTCCACTGAAGCTTTCTTT. Translation: CASRLTGSTEAFF. The full variable domain, rest sourced from reference TRBV5-1 and TRBJ1-1, is KAGVTQTPRYLIKTRGQQVTLSCSPISGHRSVSWYQQTPGQGLQFLFEYFSETQRNKGNFPGRFSGRQFSNSRSEMNVSTLELGDSALYLCASRLTGSTEAFFGQGTRLTVV.

The rearrangement links TRBV5-5 to TRBJ2-3; TRBD2 matches 13 bases. In germline, CDR1 is SGHKS, CDR2 YYEKEE (reference sequence). This CDR3 is built from 17 residues. Unmatched junction bases numbered 7, after V lost 4 bases and J lost 2 bases. CDR3 sequence reads: CASSRGTSGVVTDTQYF. The CDR3 coding sequence is TGTGCCAGCAGCCGCGGGACTAGCGGGGTTGTCACAGATACGCAGTATTTT.

The chain has TRBV19 and TRBJ1-6; 10 bases are a match to TRBD1. Trimming took 2 bases from V and 7 from J; bases not matched to a gene: 5. The CDR3 is made up of 16 amino acids. Germline values: CDR1 LNHDA, CDR2 SQIVND (reference sequence). The CDR3 DNA is TGTGCCAGTAGTATAAGTCGGACAGGGGGAAATTCACCCCTCCACTTT. Encoded protein: CASSISRTGGNSPLHF.

CDR3 sequence reads: CASTQWEQGFIAEAFF. The CDR3 DNA is TGTGCCAGTACCCAGTGGGAACAGGGTTTTATCGCTGAAGCTTTCTTT. The chain recombines TRBV19 with TRBJ1-1, with D maybe TRBD1 (6 bases). V was shortened by 7 bases and J by 6 bases, with 24 bases between the two germline ends. The length of the CDR3 is 16 residues. CDR1 is LNHDA and CDR2 is SQIVND in the germline V gene (reference sequence).

This clone was detected a few times. In nucleotides, the CDR3 is TGCGCCAGCAGCCCCAGAGGAGGCTTGGACGAGCAGTACTTC. Protein: CASSPRGGLDEQYF. The chain has TRBV5-1 and TRBJ2-7, with D tentatively TRBD2 (5 bases). The CDR3 runs 14 residues. Germline lookup yields CDR1 SGHRS and CDR2 YFSETQ. V lost 4 bases and J 5 bases, leaving 16 bases between the germline ends.

The chain is built from TRBV15 and TRBJ1-4, with TRBD1 identical over 7 bases. V lost 7 bases and J lost 7; bases outside the gene matches: 6. Germline values: CDR1 LNHNV, CDR2 YYDKDF (reference sequence). This CDR3 comprises 13 residues. As DNA, the CDR3 is TGTGCCACCAAAAGGGGGCTCTTTGAAAAACTGTTTTTT. Protein: CATKRGLFEKLFF.

The chain recombines TRBV30 with TRBJ2-5; the match to TRBD2 covers 14 bases. Unmatched junction bases numbered 5, after V lost 4 bases and J lost 4 bases. This CDR3 is built from 15 residues. Germline V gene lookup returns CDR1 GTSNPN and CDR2 SVGIG (reference sequence). CDR3 coding DNA: TGTGCCTGGAACCTGGGACTAGCGGGGGTAGAGACCCAGTACTTC. Translated: CAWNLGLAGVETQYF.

The chain recombines TRBV6-5 with TRBJ2-7, with a tentative D call TRBD1 (5 bases). Germline values: CDR1 MNHEY, CDR2 SVGAGI. This CDR3 contains 13 residues. The V gene lost 6 bases and the J gene lost 6 bases, with 15 bases spanning the gap. CDR3 sequence reads: CASRPRQHGEQYF. The CDR3 DNA follows: TGTGCCAGCAGACCACGACAGCACGGCGAGCAGTACTTC.

This sequence joins TRBV7-2 and TRBJ1-1, with D possibly matching TRBD1 (5 bases). Germline V gene lookup returns CDR1 SGHTA and CDR2 FQGNSA. This CDR3 has 14 residues. Between the trimmed V and J ends, which lost 5 bases and 0 bases, there was a span of 10 bases. The CDR3 bases are TGTGCCAGCAGCCCCGCGGGGCTGAACACTGAAGCTTTCTTT. Translated: CASSPAGLNTEAFF.

The chain employs TRBV9 and TRBJ1-1; 7 positions match TRBD1. From germline, CDR1 is SGDLS and CDR2 YYNGEE. The CDR3 loop spans 13 amino acids. The V segment lost 3 bases and the J segment 5 bases; nucleotides outside the gene matches: 4. CDR3 nucleotides: TGTGCCAGCAGCGGACTCAGGGGGACTGAAGCTTTCTTT. Protein: CASSGLRGTEAFF.

Here the CDR3 DNA reads TGTGCCAGTAGTACCTGGGCGTTTGAAGCTTTCTTT. Its protein is CASSTWAFEAFF. The rearrangement links TRBV19 to TRBJ1-1, with no clear D. The germline V and J ends were trimmed by 4 bases and 7 bases, with 10 bases remaining between them. The CDR3 runs to 12 residues. Germline assignment: CDR1 LNHDA and CDR2 SQIVND (reference sequence).

The CDR3 is CASKNSMNTEAFF. The CDR3 coding sequence is TGTGCCAGCAAGAACAGCATGAACACTGAAGCTTTCTTT. The J gene is TRBJ1-1, the V gene TRBV6-1, with unresolved D. V lost 7 bases to trimming and J lost 0 bases, with 9 bases between them. Germline lookup yields CDR1 MNHNS and CDR2 SASEGT. This CDR3 has 13 residues.

The chain has TRBV4-2 and TRBJ1-1, with a possible D match to TRBD1 (6 bases). Germline CDR1 LGHNA, CDR2 YNFKEQ. The ends were cut back, 1 base at V and 0 bases at J, with 15 bases in the middle. The CDR3 length is 17 residues. The CDR3 loop reads CASSQGTALSMNTEAFF. Here the CDR3 DNA reads TGTGCCAGCAGCCAAGGGACAGCCTTGAGTATGAACACTGAAGCTTTCTTT.

The chain links TRBV5-5 to TRBJ2-5, with no clear D. Germline V gene sequence: CDR1 SGHKS, CDR2 YYEKEE (reference sequence). The CDR3 spans 14 residues. Trimming removed 4 bases at V and 2 bases at J, with 12 bases between. CDR3 sequence: CASSSTHRQETQYF. The CDR3 region has the DNA TGTGCCAGCAGCAGTACCCATAGACAAGAGACCCAGTACTTC.